This TCR beta chain was obtained from a study of shared clonotypes between healthy human individuals (dated by TCRdb to about 2020). Background for the entire study: Three men and a couple of women, aged 18 to 49 years, made up the cohort. To increase sequencing depth and limit assay-specific biases, TCR repertoire library preparation and sequencing were carried out by different laboratories using diverse techniques. Blood TCR repertoires of a handful of healthy adults were deeply sequenced to estimate repertoire size and the extent of clonotype sharing between individuals. For each donor, three plates each were used for CD4 naive and CD4 memory, two plates were used for CD8 naive, and one plate was used for CD8 memory. Leukapheresis yielded between about 0.8 and 8.9 billion PBMCs per donor.

Broader findings and caveats from the paper: Sampling was restricted to blood, and TCR repertoires in tissue are likely to differ from TCR repertoires in blood. Estimated clonotype richness was generally larger for naive than for memory subsets. Incomplete sequencing was indicated by rarefaction of sorted-subset datasets, despite the large sequencing depth. Pairwise subsampling indicated that sequencing depth was expected to affect the degree of clonotype sharing among donors. The genetic and exposure-history diversity represented was limited by the small number of donors. Compared with non-shared clonotypes, the clonotypes found in all four sorted-subset donors had higher generation probabilities. When a handful of donors were compared, the shared fraction of clonotypes was around 5% for naive CD4, 3.5% for naive CD8, more than 2% for memory CD4, and around 0.37% for memory CD8.

CDR1 and CDR2 are read off the germline V gene (reference sequence) as LNHDA and SQIVND. V and J are truncated by 4 bases and 0 bases respectively, leaving an intervening sequence of 15 bases. The CDR3, cysteine through phenylalanine, is 16 amino acids long. The DNA shown is the 48-base CDR3, in frame from base 1. Using the deep immunoSEQ assay, multiplex PCR amplified TCR CDR3 regions from genomic DNA. For each cell subset, the extracted genomic DNA was distributed evenly across all wells of several immunoSEQ 96-well plates, and each plate served as one replicate. For sorted subsets, each replicate PCR was loaded with roughly 190 ng genomic DNA, equivalent to about 30,000 T cell genomes. Purified libraries were measured with a Qubit 3.0 fluorometer, size-checked on a Bioanalyzer 2100, and measured again with the KAPA Library Quantification kit. Every immunoSEQ 96-well plate was sequenced on a dedicated single-read 150-cycle Illumina NextSeq 550 flow cell. For the original study's pipeline: Because only junctional sequences without quality scores were contained in the immunoSEQ output, filtering matching that applied to full-length reads could not be performed. Sequences were annotated with PyIR, a Python wrapper for IgBLAST v1.9, using IMGT germline references to assign V/J genes and CDR3. Reads with weak V/J assignments (E-value above 1e-6), missing CDR3, stop codons, out-of-frame junctions, or ambiguous translated residues were removed. A V3J clonotype was defined by an identical inferred V gene, J gene, and CDR3 amino acid sequence. Percentage overlap between repertoires was computed as shared unique clonotypes divided by the size of the smaller repertoire. Repertoire richness was assessed with RTK rarefaction, the Chao1 estimator, and Recon v2.1 estimates of unobserved clonotypes. For all TCRbeta clonotypes obtained by the gDNA method from a handful of donors, generation probabilities were computed with OLGA. Imported from immuneACCESS, the table was reduced by TCRdb to in-frame sequences with V and J called. These copies leave out some clones; in studies compared against another copy, an unresolved V gene accounts for under half, and the cause of the remainder is not known. The D gene and trimming were derived from the DNA, and the V and J assignments and clone size from that table. This sample has 2 million to 2.5 million clones in its table, and roughly 93% of those were observed once. The biggest ten clones account for more than 0.35% of the sample.

The donors were healthy, HIV-negative adults with no recently reported acute infections or vaccinations. All donors were Caucasian adults living in Nashville, Tennessee, USA. CD4+ T cells were enriched by magnetic negative selection; naive cells were then positively selected on CD45RA, and the negative fraction formed the memory subset. Blood was collected by leukapheresis, and PBMCs were isolated by Ficoll-Histopaque density gradient centrifugation and then cryopreserved in liquid nitrogen vapor phase. Analytical flow cytometry was used to check the purity and quantity of each magnetically sorted T cell population. Each sorted fraction had its genomic DNA isolated and then quantified by UV absorbance on a Nanodrop 2000c. As for this clone: Its antigen is not yet known. Per-nucleotide qualities are absent, and no much larger clonotype sits a single base away.

Input material: naive CD4+ T cells from PBMCs. The sample's cell subset or site label, decoded: CD45RA+ positively selected. The V and J genes are TRBV19 and TRBJ1-1, and TRBD1 may be the D gene, going by 5 matching bases. The origin of this receptor is a young man in good health. Some clones in this sample may be carry-over from other donors' samples. The DNA reads as follows: TGTGCCAGTAGTAAATCCGGGACGCTTATGAACACTGAAGCTTTCTTT. Translated, this gives CASSKSGTLMNTEAFF. Supplemented by the reference TRBV19 and TRBJ1-1 proteins around the CDR3, the complete variable domain is DGGITQSPKYLFRKEGQNVTLSCEQNLNHDAMYWYRQDPGQGLRLIYYSQIVNDFQKGDIAEGYSVSREKKESFPLTVTSAQKNPTAFYLCASSKSGTLMNTEAFFGQGTRLTVV.